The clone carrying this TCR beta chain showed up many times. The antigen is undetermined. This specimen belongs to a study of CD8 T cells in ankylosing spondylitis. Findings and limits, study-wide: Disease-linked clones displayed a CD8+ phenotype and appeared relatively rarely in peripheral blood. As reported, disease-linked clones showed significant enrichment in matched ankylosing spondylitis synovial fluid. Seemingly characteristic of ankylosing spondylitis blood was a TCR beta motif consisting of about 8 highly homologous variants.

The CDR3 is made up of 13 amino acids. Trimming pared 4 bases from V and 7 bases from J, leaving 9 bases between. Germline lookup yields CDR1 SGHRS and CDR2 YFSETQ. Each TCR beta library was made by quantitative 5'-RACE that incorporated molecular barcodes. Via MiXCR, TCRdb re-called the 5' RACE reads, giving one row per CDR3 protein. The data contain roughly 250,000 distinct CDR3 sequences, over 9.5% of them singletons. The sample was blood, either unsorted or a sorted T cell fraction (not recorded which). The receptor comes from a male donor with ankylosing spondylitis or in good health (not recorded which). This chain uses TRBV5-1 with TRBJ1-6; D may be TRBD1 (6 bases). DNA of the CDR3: TGCGCCAGCAGCGGCGGACAGAATTCACCCCTCCACTTT. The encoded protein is CASSGGQNSPLHF.